These T cell receptor beta chains were read from a single sample in a study of T cells in Graves' hyperthyroidism and ophthalmopathy. TCRdb re-called the multiplex PCR reads through MiXCR, storing one row per CDR3 protein. The table has approximately 610,000 distinct CDR3 sequences, roughly a sixth seen once. Material for sequencing was blood. The source is a woman younger than 30 with Graves' hyperthyroidism. Each CDR3 is given with its conserved first and last residue. Fields, in order: D gene, V gene, CDR3 length, J gene, clone size, CDR3 DNA, CDR3 protein. D genes are given only for firm matches. A row's size may be missing; if present it is once, few, many or a size class.

TRBD1	TRBV28	15	TRBJ2-2	few	TGTGCCAGCAGTAGGAGACAGGGACGCACCGGGGAGCTGTTTTTT	CASSRRQGRTGELFF
-	TRBV7-9	15	TRBJ2-4	-	TGTGCCAGCAGCTTTTCCGTGTTAGCCAAAAACATTCAGTACTTC	CASSFSVLAKNIQYF
-	TRBV12-5	12	TRBJ2-1	many	TGTGCTAGTGGTTTGGTACTGCAGGAGCAGTTCTTC	CASGLVLQEQFF
TRBD2	TRBV12-3/TRBV12-4	15	TRBJ2-2	few	TGTGCCAGTTCGAGCGGGGGGGCCGTTGCCGGGGAGCTGTTTTTT	CASSSGGAVAGELFF
-	TRBV6-4	13	TRBJ1-2	few	TGTGCCAGCAGTGAACCGGTGACTCGGGGCTACACCTTC	CASSEPVTRGYTF
TRBD2	TRBV28	14	TRBJ2-5	many	TGTGCCAGCTCGGGGACTATCAGGGAAGAGACCCAGTACTTC	CASSGTIREETQYF
TRBD1	TRBV12-3/TRBV12-4	14	TRBJ1-2	many	TGTGCCAGCAGTGTGGGACAGGGGGACTATGGCTACACCTTC	CASSVGQGDYGYTF
-	TRBV3-1	14	TRBJ2-2	many	TGTGCCAGCAGCCAAGTTCAGGGAACCGGGGAGCTGTTTTTT	CASSQVQGTGELFF
-	TRBV20-1	14	TRBJ2-7	-	TGCAGTGCCGAGCCGGGTTCCGAAGGATACGAGCAGTACTTC	CSAEPGSEGYEQYF
TRBD1	TRBV2	15	TRBJ1-3	few	TGTGCCAGCAGCGGGGACAGAATCTCTGGAAACACCATATATTTT	CASSGDRISGNTIYF
TRBD1	TRBV11-1	13	TRBJ1-1	many	TGTGCCAGCAGCTATGACAGGGAAATTGAAGCTTTCTTT	CASSYDREIEAFF
-	TRBV2	12	TRBJ2-1	-	TGTGCCAGCAGCCCCGACGCAGGGCGGCAGTTCTTC	CASSPDAGRQFF
-	TRBV13	15	TRBJ2-7	many	TGTGCCAGCAGCTTAGGGCAGGCCAGCTCCTACGAGCAGTACTTC	CASSLGQASSYEQYF
TRBD2	TRBV20-1	15	TRBJ2-1	many	TGCAGTGCTAGACCGGGACTAGCGGGAGAGACTGAGCAGTTCTTC	CSARPGLAGETEQFF
-	TRBV30	13	TRBJ2-5	few	TGTGCCTGGGGACCCCGGACGGTAGAGACCCAGTACTTC	CAWGPRTVETQYF